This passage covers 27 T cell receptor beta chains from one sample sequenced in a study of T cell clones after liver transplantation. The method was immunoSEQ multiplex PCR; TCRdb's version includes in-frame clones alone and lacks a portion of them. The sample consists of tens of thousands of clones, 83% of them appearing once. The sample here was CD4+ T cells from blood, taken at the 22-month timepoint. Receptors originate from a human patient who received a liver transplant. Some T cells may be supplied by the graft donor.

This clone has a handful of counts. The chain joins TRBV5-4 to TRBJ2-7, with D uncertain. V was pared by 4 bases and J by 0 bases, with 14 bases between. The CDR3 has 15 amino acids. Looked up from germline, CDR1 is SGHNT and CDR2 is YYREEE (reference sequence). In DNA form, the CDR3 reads TGTGCCAGCAGCGCATCGATTGACGGCTCCTACGAGCAGTACTTC. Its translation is CASSASIDGSYEQYF.

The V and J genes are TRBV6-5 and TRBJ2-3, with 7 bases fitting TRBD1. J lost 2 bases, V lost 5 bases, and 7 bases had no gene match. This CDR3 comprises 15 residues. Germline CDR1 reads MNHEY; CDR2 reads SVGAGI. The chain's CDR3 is CASSRQGIHTDTQYF. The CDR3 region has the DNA TGTGCCAGCAGTAGACAGGGAATACACACAGATACGCAGTATTTT.

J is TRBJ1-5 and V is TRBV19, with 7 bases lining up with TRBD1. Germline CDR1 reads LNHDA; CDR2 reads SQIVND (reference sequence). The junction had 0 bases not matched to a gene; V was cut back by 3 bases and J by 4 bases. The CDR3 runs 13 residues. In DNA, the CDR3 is TGTGCCAGTAGTATGACAGGGAATCAGCCCCAGCATTTT. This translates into CASSMTGNQPQHF.

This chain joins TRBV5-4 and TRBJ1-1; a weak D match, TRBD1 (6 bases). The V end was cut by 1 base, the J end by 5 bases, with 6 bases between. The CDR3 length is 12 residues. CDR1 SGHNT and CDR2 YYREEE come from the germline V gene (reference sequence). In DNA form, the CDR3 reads TGTGCCAGCAGCTTGAGGGGGACTGAAGCTTTCTTT. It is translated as CASSLRGTEAFF.

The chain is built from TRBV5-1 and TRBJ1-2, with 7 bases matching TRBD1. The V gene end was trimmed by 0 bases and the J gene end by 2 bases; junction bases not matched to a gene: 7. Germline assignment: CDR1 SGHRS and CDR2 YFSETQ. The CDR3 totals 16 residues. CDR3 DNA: TGCGCCAGCAGCTTGGAGGGGACAGAGATAAACTATGGCTACACCTTC. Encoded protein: CASSLEGTEINYGYTF.

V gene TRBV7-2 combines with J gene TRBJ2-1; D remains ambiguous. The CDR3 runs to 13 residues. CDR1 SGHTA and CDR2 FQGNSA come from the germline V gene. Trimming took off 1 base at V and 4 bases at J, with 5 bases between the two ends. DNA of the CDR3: TGTGCCAGCAGCTTAGTTAGGTACAATGAGCAGTTCTTC. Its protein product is CASSLVRYNEQFF.

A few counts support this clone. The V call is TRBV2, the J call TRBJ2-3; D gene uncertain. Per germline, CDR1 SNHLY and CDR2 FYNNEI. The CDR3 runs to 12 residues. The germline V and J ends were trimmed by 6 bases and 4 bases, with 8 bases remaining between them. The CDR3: CASRGRADTQYF. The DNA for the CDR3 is TGTGCCAGCAGGGGTAGGGCAGATACGCAGTATTTT.

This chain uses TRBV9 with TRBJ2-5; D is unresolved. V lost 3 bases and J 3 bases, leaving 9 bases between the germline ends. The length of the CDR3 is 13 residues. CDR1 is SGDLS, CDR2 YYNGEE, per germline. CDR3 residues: CASSAPLEETQYF. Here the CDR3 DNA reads TGTGCCAGCAGCGCCCCCCTCGAAGAGACCCAGTACTTC. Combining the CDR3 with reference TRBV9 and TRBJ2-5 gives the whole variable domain DSGVTQTPKHLITATGQRVTLRCSPRSGDLSVYWYQQSLDQGLQFLIQYYNGEERAKGNILERFSAQQFPDLHSELNLSSLELGDSALYFCASSAPLEETQYFGPGTRLLVL.

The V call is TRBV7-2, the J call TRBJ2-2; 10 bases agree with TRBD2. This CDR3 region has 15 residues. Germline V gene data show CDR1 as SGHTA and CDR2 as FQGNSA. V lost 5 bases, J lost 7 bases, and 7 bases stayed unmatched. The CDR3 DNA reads TGTGCCAGCAGCCTCTGGGCTAGCGGGAGCGGGGAGCTGTTTTTT. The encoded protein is CASSLWASGSGELFF.

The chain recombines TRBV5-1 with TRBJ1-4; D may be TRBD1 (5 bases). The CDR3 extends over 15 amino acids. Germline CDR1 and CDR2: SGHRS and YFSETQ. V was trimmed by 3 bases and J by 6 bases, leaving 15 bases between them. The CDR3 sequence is CASSWGGIGDEKLFF. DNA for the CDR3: TGCGCCAGCAGCTGGGGCGGTATCGGGGATGAAAAACTGTTTTTT.

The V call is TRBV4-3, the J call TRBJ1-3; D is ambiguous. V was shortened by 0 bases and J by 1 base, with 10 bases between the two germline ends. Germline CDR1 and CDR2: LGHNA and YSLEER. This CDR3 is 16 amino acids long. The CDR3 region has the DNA TGCGCCAGCAGCCAAGATTCGGGTATTTCTGGAAACACCATATATTTT. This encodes CASSQDSGISGNTIYF.

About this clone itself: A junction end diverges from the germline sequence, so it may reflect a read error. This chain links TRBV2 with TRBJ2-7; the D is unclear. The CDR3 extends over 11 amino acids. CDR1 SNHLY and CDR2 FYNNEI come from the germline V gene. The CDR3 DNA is TGTGCCAGCAGTGAACTCCGGGCCCCCAACTTC. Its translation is CASSELRAPNF. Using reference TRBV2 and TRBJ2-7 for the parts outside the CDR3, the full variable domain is EPEVTQTPSHQVTQMGQEVILRCVPISNHLYFYWYRQILGQKVEFLVSFYNNEISEKSEIFDDQFSVERPDGSNFTLKIRSTKLEDSAMYFCASSELRAPNFGPGTRLTVT.

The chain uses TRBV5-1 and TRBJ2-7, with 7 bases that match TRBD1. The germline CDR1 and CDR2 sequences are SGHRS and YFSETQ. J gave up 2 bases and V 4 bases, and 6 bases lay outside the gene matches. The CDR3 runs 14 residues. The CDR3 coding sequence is TGCGCCAGCAGCGAGACCGGGACAGCCTACGAGCAGTACTTC. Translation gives CASSETGTAYEQYF.

The CDR3 is CASRQMDRRTGELFF. The CDR3 DNA sequence: TGTGCCAGCAGACAAATGGACAGAAGAACCGGGGAGCTGTTTTTT. This chain uses TRBV5-6 with TRBJ2-2, with a weak D call TRBD1 (6 bases). Germline lookup yields CDR1 SGHDT and CDR2 YYEEEE. V dropped 5 bases and J dropped 5 bases, with 16 bases sitting between them. The CDR3 is 15 amino acids.

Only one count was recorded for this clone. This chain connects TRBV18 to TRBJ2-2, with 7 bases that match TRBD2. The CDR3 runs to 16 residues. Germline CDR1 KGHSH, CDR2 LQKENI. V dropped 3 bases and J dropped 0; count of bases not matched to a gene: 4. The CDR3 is CASSPSAGANTGELFF. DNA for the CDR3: TGTGCCAGCTCACCTTCCGCGGGGGCGAACACCGGGGAGCTGTTTTTT.

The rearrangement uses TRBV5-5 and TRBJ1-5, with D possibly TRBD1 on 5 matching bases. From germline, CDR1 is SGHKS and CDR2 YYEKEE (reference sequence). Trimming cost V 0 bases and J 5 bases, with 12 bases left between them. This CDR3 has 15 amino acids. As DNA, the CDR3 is TGTGCCAGCAGCTTGGATTGGAGGGGTGATCAGCCCCAGCATTTT. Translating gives CASSLDWRGDQPQHF.

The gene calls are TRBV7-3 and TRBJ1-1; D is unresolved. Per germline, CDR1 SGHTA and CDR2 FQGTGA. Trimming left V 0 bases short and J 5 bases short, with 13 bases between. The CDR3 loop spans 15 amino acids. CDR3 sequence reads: CASSLTPTRDTEAFF. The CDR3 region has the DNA TGTGCCAGCAGCTTAACGCCGACTAGGGATACTGAAGCTTTCTTT.

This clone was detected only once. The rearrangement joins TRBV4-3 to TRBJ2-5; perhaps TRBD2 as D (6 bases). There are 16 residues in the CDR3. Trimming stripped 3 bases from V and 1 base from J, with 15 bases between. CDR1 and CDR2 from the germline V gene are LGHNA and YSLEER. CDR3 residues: CASSQDYSIAQETQYF. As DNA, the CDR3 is TGCGCCAGCAGCCAGGACTACTCGATAGCCCAAGAGACCCAGTACTTC.

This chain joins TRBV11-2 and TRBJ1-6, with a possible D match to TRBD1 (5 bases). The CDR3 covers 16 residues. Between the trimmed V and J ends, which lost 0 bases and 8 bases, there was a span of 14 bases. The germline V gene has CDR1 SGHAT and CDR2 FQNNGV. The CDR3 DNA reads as TGTGCCAGCAGCTTAGAGTATGGGGCTGCCCATTCACCCCTCCACTTT. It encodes CASSLEYGAAHSPLHF.

The CDR3 bases are TGCGCCAGCAGCAAAGGTAGGGGAAACACCATATATTTT. Amino acid sequence: CASSKGRGNTIYF. The chain recombines TRBV5-1 with TRBJ1-3; D remains unclear. Germline V CDR1 and CDR2: SGHRS, YFSETQ. The V gene lost 4 bases and the J gene lost 4 bases, with 9 bases spanning the gap. The CDR3 has 13 amino acids.

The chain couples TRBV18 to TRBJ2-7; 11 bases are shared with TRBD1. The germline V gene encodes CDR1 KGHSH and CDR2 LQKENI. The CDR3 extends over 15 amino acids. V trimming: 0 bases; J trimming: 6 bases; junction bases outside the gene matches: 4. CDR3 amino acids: CASSPPGGQGAEQYF. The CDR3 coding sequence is TGTGCCAGCTCACCACCTGGAGGACAGGGGGCCGAGCAGTACTTC.

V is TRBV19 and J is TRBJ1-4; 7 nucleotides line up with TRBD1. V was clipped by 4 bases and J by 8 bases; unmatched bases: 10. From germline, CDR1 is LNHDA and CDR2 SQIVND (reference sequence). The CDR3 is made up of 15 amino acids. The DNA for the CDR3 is TGTGCCAGTAGTAGGCGACAGGGCCAAGTGGAAAAACTGTTTTTT. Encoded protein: CASSRRQGQVEKLFF.

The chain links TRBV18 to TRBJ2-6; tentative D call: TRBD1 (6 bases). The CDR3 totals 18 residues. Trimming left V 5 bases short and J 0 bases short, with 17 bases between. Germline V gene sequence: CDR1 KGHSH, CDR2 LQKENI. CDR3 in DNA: TGTGCCAGCTCATCCTTACGGGACATCTTCTCTGGGGCCAACGTCCTGACTTTC. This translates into CASSSLRDIFSGANVLTF.

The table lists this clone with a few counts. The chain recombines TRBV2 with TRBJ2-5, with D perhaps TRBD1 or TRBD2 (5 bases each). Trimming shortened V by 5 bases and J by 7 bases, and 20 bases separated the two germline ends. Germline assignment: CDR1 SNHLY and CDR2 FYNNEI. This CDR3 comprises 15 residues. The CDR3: CASSYDRGARGTQYF. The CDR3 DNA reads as TGTGCCAGCAGTTATGACCGGGGCGCCCGAGGGACCCAGTACTTC. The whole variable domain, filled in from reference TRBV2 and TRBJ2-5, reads EPEVTQTPSHQVTQMGQEVILRCVPISNHLYFYWYRQILGQKVEFLVSFYNNEISEKSEIFDDQFSVERPDGSNFTLKIRSTKLEDSAMYFCASSYDRGARGTQYFGPGTRLLVL.

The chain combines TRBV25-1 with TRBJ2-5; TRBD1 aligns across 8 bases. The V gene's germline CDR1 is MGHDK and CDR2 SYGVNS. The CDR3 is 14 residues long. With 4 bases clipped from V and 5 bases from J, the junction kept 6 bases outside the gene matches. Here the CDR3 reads CASSVSGGGETQYF. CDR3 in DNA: TGTGCCAGCAGTGTCTCAGGGGGCGGGGAGACCCAGTACTTC.

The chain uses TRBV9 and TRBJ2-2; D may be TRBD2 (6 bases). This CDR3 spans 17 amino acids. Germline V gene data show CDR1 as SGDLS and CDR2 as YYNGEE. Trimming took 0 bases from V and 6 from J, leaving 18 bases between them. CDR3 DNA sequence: TGTGCCAGCAGCGTAGATTTGGCGGGACTGAAGCCCGGGGAGCTGTTTTTT. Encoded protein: CASSVDLAGLKPGELFF.

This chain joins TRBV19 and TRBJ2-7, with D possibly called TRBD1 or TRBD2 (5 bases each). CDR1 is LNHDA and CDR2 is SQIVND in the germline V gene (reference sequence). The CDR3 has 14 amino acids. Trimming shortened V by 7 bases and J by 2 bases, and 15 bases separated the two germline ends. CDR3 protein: CASKWDQAAYEQYF. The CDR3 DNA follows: TGTGCCAGTAAGTGGGACCAGGCGGCCTACGAGCAGTACTTC.